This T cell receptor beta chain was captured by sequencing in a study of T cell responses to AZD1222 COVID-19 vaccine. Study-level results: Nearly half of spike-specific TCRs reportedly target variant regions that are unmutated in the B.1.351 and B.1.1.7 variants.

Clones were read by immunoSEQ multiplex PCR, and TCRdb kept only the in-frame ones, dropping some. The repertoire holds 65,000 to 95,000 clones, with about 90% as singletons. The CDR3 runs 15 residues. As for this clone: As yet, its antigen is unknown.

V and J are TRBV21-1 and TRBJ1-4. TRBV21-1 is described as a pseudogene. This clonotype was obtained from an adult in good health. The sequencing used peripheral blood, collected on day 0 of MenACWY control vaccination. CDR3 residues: CASSKGGHHNEKLFF. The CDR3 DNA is TGTGCCAGCAGCAAAGGCGGTCACCATAATGAAAAACTGTTTTTT.